This T cell receptor (beta chain) was recorded in a study of human T cells and chemical hapten exposure. MiXCR, run by TCRdb on the RACE reads, gives a single entry per CDR3 protein. The table has around 85,000 distinct CDR3 sequences, 13% seen once. Germline CDR1 DFQATT, CDR2 SNEGSKA (reference sequence). The CDR3 length is 17 residues. V lost 4 bases and J lost 4, with 24 bases in between. Specified time point: patch test 3, about 24 weeks after DPC sensitization. Treatment of the sample: therapeutic diphenylcyclopropenone sensitization with weekly scalp DPC. The J gene is TRBJ2-3, the V gene TRBV20-1; possibly TRBD2 for D (6 bases). The TCR sequence derives from a woman between 50 and 59 years old with alopecia areata. Some clones in this sample may be carry-over from other donors' samples. The specimen was whole blood, collected in connection with sensitization to the hapten diphenylcyclopropenone (DPC). The CDR3 nucleotides are TGCAGTGCTACCGTCCCGGGACTGCAATGGGTGGCAGATACGCAGTATTTT. It translates to CSATVPGLQWVADTQYF.